This T cell receptor (beta chain) was found in a study of vaccination and CD4 T cells after COVID-19. The V gene lost 3 bases and the J gene lost 1 base, with 9 bases spanning the gap. CDR1 and CDR2 from the germline V gene are DFQATT and SNEGSKA (reference sequence). CDR3 length: 13 residues. Time point described: late sampling 161 to 241 days after vaccination in three convalescent patients. TCRdb redid the calling of the PCR reads with MiXCR, one entry per CDR3 protein. This table holds 28,000 or so distinct CDR3 sequences, roughly 50% found once. The sequencing here drew on CD4+ T cells from blood, taken about 7 months after SARS-CoV-2 vaccination. This sequence originates from a human donor who had recovered from COVID-19. This chain connects TRBV20-1 to TRBJ1-1; a weak D match, TRBD1 (5 bases). The CDR3 spells CSARGETNTEAFF. The DNA of the CDR3 is TGCAGTGCTAGGGGGGAGACGAACACTGAAGCTTTCTTT.